The subject of this entry is one T cell receptor beta chain. The target antigen is unknown. One end of the junction is discordant with germline, which a read error may explain. The template was RNA from unsorted bulk tissue. The data derive from a study of tumor and adjacent non-tumor tissue in lung cancer. A modified ARM-PCR protocol with three rounds of nested PCR amplified TCRbeta. Via MiXCR, TCRdb re-called the multiplex PCR reads, giving one row per CDR3 protein. The sample has about 120,000 distinct CDR3 sequences, approximately 66% seen once. Study-wide results and caveats: Significantly higher TCR diversity was found in tumor than normal lung. Shorter survival was associated with higher TCR diversity in tumors. Top 100 clones took a larger repertoire share in normal lung.

The TCR comes from a man aged 30-40 years with non-small cell lung cancer. Input material: lung tumor tissue.

The CDR3 here is CASNLVLKDTEAFF. In DNA form, the CDR3 reads TGTGCCAGCAACTTAGTGTTGAAGGACACTGAAGCTTTCTTT. This chain joins TRBV7-8 and TRBJ1-1, with unresolved D. Germline-derived CDR1 and CDR2 are SGHVS and FQNEAQ. The CDR3 runs 14 residues.